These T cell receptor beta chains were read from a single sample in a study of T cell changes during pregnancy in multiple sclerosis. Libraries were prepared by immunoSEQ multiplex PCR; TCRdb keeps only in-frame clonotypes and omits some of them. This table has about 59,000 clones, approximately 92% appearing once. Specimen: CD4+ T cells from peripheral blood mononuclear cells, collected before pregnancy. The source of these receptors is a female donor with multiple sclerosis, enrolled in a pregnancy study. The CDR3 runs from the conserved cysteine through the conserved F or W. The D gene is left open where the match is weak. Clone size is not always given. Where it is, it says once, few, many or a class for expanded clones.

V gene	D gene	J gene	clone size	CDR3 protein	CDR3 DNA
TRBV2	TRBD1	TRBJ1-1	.	CASSGQGYTEAFF	TGTGCCAGCAGCGGACAGGGTTACACTGAAGCTTTCTTT
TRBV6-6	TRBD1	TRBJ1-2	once	CASSYGTGIPGTF	TGTGCCAGCAGTTACGGGACAGGGATTCCGGGCACCTTC
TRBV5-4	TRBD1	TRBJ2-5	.	CASSLGAGQGRETQYF	TGTGCCAGCAGCTTGGGGGCTGGACAGGGGCGAGAGACCCAGTACTTC
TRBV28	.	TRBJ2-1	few	CASSFLQGYRSSYNEQFF	TGTGCCAGCAGTTTCCTGCAAGGTTATAGGAGCTCCTACAATGAGCAGTTCTTC
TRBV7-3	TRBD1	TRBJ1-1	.	CASSPSGTGATNTEAFF	TGTGCCAGCAGCCCGTCCGGGACAGGGGCGACTAACACTGAAGCTTTCTTT
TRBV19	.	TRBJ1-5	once	CASSLYYSNQPQHF	TGTGCCAGTAGTTTGTATTATAGCAATCAGCCCCAGCATTTT
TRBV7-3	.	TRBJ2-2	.	CASRQDSPGELFF	TGTGCCAGCCGACAGGATAGTCCCGGGGAGCTGTTTTTT
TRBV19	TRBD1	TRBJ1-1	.	CASSSTGQGVSEAFF	TGTGCCAGTAGTAGCACGGGACAGGGGGTATCAGAAGCTTTCTTT
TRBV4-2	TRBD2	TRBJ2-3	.	CASSLPGARESTDTQYF	TGTGCCAGCAGCCTTCCGGGCGCGCGGGAGTCCACAGATACGCAGTATTTT
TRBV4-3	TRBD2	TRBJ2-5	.	CASSQERTSGRNQETQYF	TGCGCCAGCAGCCAAGAAAGGACTAGCGGGAGAAATCAAGAGACCCAGTACTTC
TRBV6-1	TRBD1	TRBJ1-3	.	CASRRQGSGNTIYF	TGTGCCAGCAGACGACAGGGGTCTGGAAACACCATATATTTT
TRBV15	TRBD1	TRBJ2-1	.	CATSRIRDREVEQFF	TGTGCCACCAGCAGGATCCGGGACAGGGAGGTTGAGCAGTTCTTC
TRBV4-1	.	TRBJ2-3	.	CASSQGGTGPPTDTQYF	TGCGCCAGCAGCCAAGGGGGCACAGGGCCTCCCACAGATACGCAGTATTTT
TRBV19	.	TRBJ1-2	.	CASLRGGAYGYTF	TGTGCCAGCCTTCGGGGGGGCGCGTATGGCTACACCTTC
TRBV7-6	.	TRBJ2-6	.	CASSSRGTGANVLTF	TGTGCCAGCAGCTCCAGGGGAACTGGGGCCAACGTCCTGACTTTC
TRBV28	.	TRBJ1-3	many	CASSFYRAGNTIYF	TGTGCCAGCAGTTTTTACAGGGCTGGAAACACCATATATTTT
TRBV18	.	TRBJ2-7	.	CASSPDRDKSYEQYF	TGTGCCAGCTCACCTGATAGGGACAAATCCTACGAGCAGTACTTC
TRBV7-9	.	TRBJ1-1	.	CASSPVNTEAFF	TGTGCCAGCAGCCCGGTGAACACTGAAGCTTTCTTT
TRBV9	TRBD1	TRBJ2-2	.	CASSVTGGRSTGELFF	TGTGCCAGCAGCGTTACAGGGGGTCGGTCGACCGGGGAGCTGTTTTTT